A selection of T cell receptor beta chains follows, all from one sample in a study of blood T cell repertoires in COVID-19. Profiled with immunoSEQ multiplex PCR; TCRdb holds only in-frame clones, not every one. There are roughly 190,000 clones in the sample; more than 75% occur only once, and around 3.3% lies in the top ten. The sequenced material came from peripheral blood. Receptors originate from a man in his 70s with acute or convalescent COVID-19. Both conserved end residues are part of each CDR3. The order of the fields is CDR3 DNA, CDR3 protein, D gene, CDR3 length, clone size, V gene, J gene. A D gene is named only where the DNA matches it firmly. Expanded clones get a size class; other rows say once, few or many, or leave the size out.

DNA: TGCGCCAGCAGCTTGCAGGGTGTAGGTGAAAAACTGTTTTTT
CDR3: CASSLQGVGEKLFF
D: -
length: 14
size: -
V: TRBV5-1
J: TRBJ1-4

DNA: TGTGCAAGTCGCTCTTATCAGGGTCCTCTCGGCGAGCAGTACTTC
CDR3: CASRSYQGPLGEQYF
D: -
length: 15
size: -
V: TRBV12-2
J: TRBJ2-7

DNA: TGTGCCAGCAGCCACCACGGGAGCTCCTATAATTCACCCCTCCACTTT
CDR3: CASSHHGSSYNSPLHF
D: -
length: 16
size: -
V: TRBV3-1/TRBV3-2
J: TRBJ1-6

DNA: TGTGCCAGCAGAAACAGAGCTCGGCCCCAGCATTTT
CDR3: CASRNRARPQHF
D: -
length: 12
size: -
V: TRBV28
J: TRBJ1-5

DNA: TGTGCCAGCTCACCACCGGTGGGGCAGGGAGGGACCCAGTACTTC
CDR3: CASSPPVGQGGTQYF
D: -
length: 15
size: -
V: TRBV18
J: TRBJ2-5

DNA: TGTGCCAGCCGCCGGGGACAGGGGACAGATACGCAGTATTTT
CDR3: CASRRGQGTDTQYF
D: TRBD1
length: 14
size: -
V: TRBV9
J: TRBJ2-3

DNA: TGTGCCAGCAGTTTAGTCGGAGGCTATGGCTACACCTTC
CDR3: CASSLVGGYGYTF
D: -
length: 13
size: -
V: TRBV12-3/TRBV12-4
J: TRBJ1-2

DNA: TGCGCCAGCAGTCTAACCCGCGCGGGGGACCTTTACAATGAGCAGTTCTTC
CDR3: CASSLTRAGDLYNEQFF
D: TRBD2
length: 17
size: -
V: TRBV10-2
J: TRBJ2-1

DNA: TGCGCCAGCAGCTATTCCGGGACTAGCGGGAGTAGTAACAATGAGCAGTTCTTC
CDR3: CASSYSGTSGSSNNEQFF
D: TRBD2
length: 18
size: -
V: TRBV5-1
J: TRBJ2-1

DNA: TGTGCCAGCACCCTGGGACAGGGTCCAGATACGCAGTATTTT
CDR3: CASTLGQGPDTQYF
D: TRBD1
length: 14
size: -
V: TRBV7-2
J: TRBJ2-3

DNA: TGTGCCAGCAGCTTAGGAGCGGGGCTAGATACGCAGTATTTT
CDR3: CASSLGAGLDTQYF
D: TRBD2
length: 14
size: -
V: TRBV7-2
J: TRBJ2-3

DNA: TGTGCCAGCTCACCCGGCGGGGGTAATGAAAAACTGTTTTTT
CDR3: CASSPGGGNEKLFF
D: -
length: 14
size: -
V: TRBV18
J: TRBJ1-4

DNA: TGTGCCTGGAGTGTACGCAACAGGGGGCGGGGAACTAACAATCAGCCCCAGCATTTT
CDR3: CAWSVRNRGRGTNNQPQHF
D: TRBD1
length: 19
size: -
V: TRBV30
J: TRBJ1-5

DNA: TGTGCCACCCAAAGGGAGTGGATGAACACTGAAGCTTTCTTT
CDR3: CATQREWMNTEAFF
D: -
length: 14
size: -
V: TRBV6-5
J: TRBJ1-1

DNA: TGTGCCACCAGTGACCCCCAGGTTACCGGGGAGCTGTTTTTT
CDR3: CATSDPQVTGELFF
D: -
length: 14
size: -
V: TRBV24-1
J: TRBJ2-2

DNA: TGCAGCGTTGGCGGGACAGGGATTGGGCTCGAGCAGTACTTC
CDR3: CSVGGTGIGLEQYF
D: TRBD1
length: 14
size: -
V: TRBV29-1
J: TRBJ2-7

DNA: TGCGCCAGCAGCCAAGAAAGCGGGAGGGTCTACGAGCAGTACTTC
CDR3: CASSQESGRVYEQYF
D: TRBD2
length: 15
size: -
V: TRBV4-1
J: TRBJ2-7

DNA: TGCGCCAGCAGCTTCTCGGGACGGGAGGAGACCCAGTACTTC
CDR3: CASSFSGREETQYF
D: -
length: 14
size: -
V: TRBV5-1
J: TRBJ2-5

DNA: TGCGCCAGCGGGGTAGGTGCGGGGACTGAAGCTTTCTTT
CDR3: CASGVGAGTEAFF
D: -
length: 13
size: -
V: TRBV10-2
J: TRBJ1-1

DNA: TGTGCCAGTAGTAGGGACAGGGGATCGACTGAAGCTTTCTTT
CDR3: CASSRDRGSTEAFF
D: TRBD1
length: 14
size: -
V: TRBV19
J: TRBJ1-1

DNA: TGTGCCAGCAGCCAAGGGGGGGTAGGTGGCTACACCTTC
CDR3: CASSQGGVGGYTF
D: -
length: 13
size: -
V: TRBV3-1/TRBV3-2
J: TRBJ1-2

DNA: TGTGCCAGCAGCCCCGGGGACACTGAAGCTTTCTTT
CDR3: CASSPGDTEAFF
D: -
length: 12
size: -
V: TRBV7-9
J: TRBJ1-1

DNA: TGTGCCAGCAGTCAGTATGGCTACACCTTC
CDR3: CASSQYGYTF
D: -
length: 10
size: -
V: TRBV6-4
J: TRBJ1-2

DNA: TGTGCCAGTAGGCGGGACGGAAACTATGGCTACACCTTC
CDR3: CASRRDGNYGYTF
D: -
length: 13
size: once
V: TRBV19
J: TRBJ1-2

DNA: TGTGCCAGCAGCCAAGCAGGGGTCTATGGCTACACCTTC
CDR3: CASSQAGVYGYTF
D: -
length: 13
size: -
V: TRBV3-1/TRBV3-2
J: TRBJ1-2

DNA: TGTGCCTCGAGGAGACTTGACAATGAGCAGTTCTTC
CDR3: CASRRLDNEQFF
D: -
length: 12
size: -
V: TRBV7-8
J: TRBJ2-1

DNA: TGTGTCAGCAGTTCCCCCTTAGCGAGGGAGCAGTACTTC
CDR3: CVSSSPLAREQYF
D: -
length: 13
size: -
V: TRBV27
J: TRBJ2-7

DNA: TGTGCCAGCAGTGAGAGGGCGGGATACAATGAGCAGTTCTTC
CDR3: CASSERAGYNEQFF
D: -
length: 14
size: -
V: TRBV2
J: TRBJ2-1

DNA: TGTGCCAGCAGTTTATCCCGGGGGAGGCAGCCCCAGCATTTT
CDR3: CASSLSRGRQPQHF
D: -
length: 14
size: -
V: TRBV28
J: TRBJ1-5

DNA: TGTGCCACCAGCCGACGGGGGGGCTCCTACGAGCAGTACTTC
CDR3: CATSRRGGSYEQYF
D: TRBD2
length: 14
size: -
V: TRBV15
J: TRBJ2-7

DNA: TGTGCCAGCAGTCAATGGGGAGGAACTAATGAAAAACTGTTTTTT
CDR3: CASSQWGGTNEKLFF
D: -
length: 15
size: few
V: TRBV6-5
J: TRBJ1-4

DNA: TGTGCCAGCAGTGAACAAAGGGGGACCTACGAGCAGTACTTC
CDR3: CASSEQRGTYEQYF
D: -
length: 14
size: -
V: TRBV6-1
J: TRBJ2-7

DNA: TGTGCCAGCAGTTACTTGGGACAGCAAACGCAAGAGACCCAGTACTTC
CDR3: CASSYLGQQTQETQYF
D: TRBD1
length: 16
size: -
V: TRBV6-2/TRBV6-3
J: TRBJ2-5

DNA: TGTGCCAGCAGCCTTCGGGACAACTCCTTCTATGGCTACACCTTC
CDR3: CASSLRDNSFYGYTF
D: -
length: 15
size: -
V: TRBV11-2
J: TRBJ1-2

DNA: TGTGCCAGCAGGAGCCGGGGCAATCAGCCCCAGCATTTT
CDR3: CASRSRGNQPQHF
D: -
length: 13
size: -
V: TRBV12-3/TRBV12-4
J: TRBJ1-5

DNA: TGTGCCAGCAGCTTGGAAGGTCCTGGCGGTGGCTACACCTTC
CDR3: CASSLEGPGGGYTF
D: -
length: 14
size: -
V: TRBV5-4
J: TRBJ1-2

DNA: TGCGCCAGCAGCCAAGATATTGGAGGGCGAGCCAAAAACATTCAGTACTTC
CDR3: CASSQDIGGRAKNIQYF
D: -
length: 17
size: -
V: TRBV4-1
J: TRBJ2-4

DNA: TGTGCCAGCAGCTTAAGAGGGGGCCTCTTCTCTGGGGCCAACGTCCTGACTTTC
CDR3: CASSLRGGLFSGANVLTF
D: TRBD1
length: 18
size: -
V: TRBV7-3
J: TRBJ2-6

DNA: TGTGCCAGCAGTTACTCGTTCCAGCAGCCCCAGCATTTT
CDR3: CASSYSFQQPQHF
D: -
length: 13
size: -
V: TRBV6-5
J: TRBJ1-5

DNA: TGTGCCAGCAGCCCCCGGGACAGAACTGGGGCCAACGTCCTGACTTTC
CDR3: CASSPRDRTGANVLTF
D: TRBD1
length: 16
size: -
V: TRBV7-9
J: TRBJ2-6

DNA: TGTGCCAGCAGCTTGGGGTCCAGGGGCGCGACAGATACGCAGTATTTT
CDR3: CASSLGSRGATDTQYF
D: -
length: 16
size: -
V: TRBV5-4
J: TRBJ2-3

DNA: TGTGCCAGCAGTGAAAACAGGGGCACTGAAGCTTTCTTT
CDR3: CASSENRGTEAFF
D: TRBD1
length: 13
size: -
V: TRBV6-1
J: TRBJ1-1

DNA: TGTGCCAGCAGCTTTAGGGGAATTGGGGCCAACGTCCTGACTTTC
CDR3: CASSFRGIGANVLTF
D: -
length: 15
size: -
V: TRBV11-2
J: TRBJ2-6

DNA: TGTGCCTCGACAGGGCCTTTGGATTCACCCCTCCACTTT
CDR3: CASTGPLDSPLHF
D: TRBD1
length: 13
size: -
V: TRBV19
J: TRBJ1-6

DNA: TGTGCCAGCAGCCCGACCGGGACAGGGGGGATCTTTCAGTACTTC
CDR3: CASSPTGTGGIFQYF
D: TRBD1
length: 15
size: -
V: TRBV5-6
J: TRBJ2-4

DNA: TGCGCCAGCAGTGAAGCGGGACTAGCTGCCGATACGCAGTATTTT
CDR3: CASSEAGLAADTQYF
D: TRBD2
length: 15
size: -
V: TRBV10-1
J: TRBJ2-3

DNA: TGTGCCAGCACAAGGGGAGGCACCTATAATTCACCCCTCCACTTT
CDR3: CASTRGGTYNSPLHF
D: -
length: 15
size: -
V: TRBV27
J: TRBJ1-6

DNA: TGTGCCAGCAGTCAGACAGGGGGGGCAAACACTGAAGCTTTCTTT
CDR3: CASSQTGGANTEAFF
D: TRBD1
length: 15
size: -
V: TRBV2
J: TRBJ1-1

DNA: TGTGCCAGCAGTTACTCCAGGGTTTATGAGCAGTTCTTC
CDR3: CASSYSRVYEQFF
D: -
length: 13
size: -
V: TRBV6-6
J: TRBJ2-1

DNA: TGTGCCTGGAGTGTGGGGACTAGCGGGTTCGCTGAGCAGTTCTTC
CDR3: CAWSVGTSGFAEQFF
D: TRBD2
length: 15
size: few
V: TRBV30
J: TRBJ2-1

DNA: TGTGCCAGCGGCCCGTTTGGAGGAAACATTCAGTACTTC
CDR3: CASGPFGGNIQYF
D: -
length: 13
size: -
V: TRBV12-3/TRBV12-4
J: TRBJ2-4

DNA: TGTGCTAGTGGTTTTTTGACTAGCGGGAACACAGAGACCCAGTACTTC
CDR3: CASGFLTSGNTETQYF
D: TRBD2
length: 16
size: -
V: TRBV12-5
J: TRBJ2-5

DNA: TGTGCCAGCAGCCAAGGAGGGAATGAAAACATTCAGTACTTC
CDR3: CASSQGGNENIQYF
D: -
length: 14
size: -
V: TRBV4-2
J: TRBJ2-4

DNA: TGTGCCAGCAGTTTAGGGGGCGCCGGTTCCTACGAGCAGTACTTC
CDR3: CASSLGGAGSYEQYF
D: -
length: 15
size: -
V: TRBV28
J: TRBJ2-7

DNA: TGTGCCAGCGGCCGGGACAGGGCATACACCGGGGAGCTGTTTTTT
CDR3: CASGRDRAYTGELFF
D: TRBD1
length: 15
size: -
V: TRBV6-5
J: TRBJ2-2

DNA: TGTGCCAGCAGCGGTAGCGGGGGGGGAACTACAGATACGCAGTATTTT
CDR3: CASSGSGGGTTDTQYF
D: TRBD2
length: 16
size: -
V: TRBV9
J: TRBJ2-3

DNA: TGCGCCAGCAGCCGTCCTCAGGGGTCCTCTGGCTACACCTTC
CDR3: CASSRPQGSSGYTF
D: -
length: 14
size: -
V: TRBV4-1
J: TRBJ1-2

DNA: TGTGCCTGGAGTGTGCAGGATAGAGAGACCCAGTACTTC
CDR3: CAWSVQDRETQYF
D: -
length: 13
size: -
V: TRBV30
J: TRBJ2-5

DNA: TGTGCCAGCAGTTTGGGACAGGTCTATTCACCCCTCCACTTT
CDR3: CASSLGQVYSPLHF
D: TRBD1
length: 14
size: few
V: TRBV28
J: TRBJ1-6